The entry that follows covers one T cell receptor (beta chain) sequence. Primed by a sample-barcoded 5' primer and a J-beta primer mix, a second PCR proceeded for about 7 to 12 cycles. TCRdb passed the 5' RACE reads through MiXCR, listing each CDR3 protein once. Counted here are roughly 800,000 distinct CDR3 sequences, about 26% occurring once; the ten biggest clones make up around 2.9%. The data were taken from a study of blood T cells in healthy people across ages. This CDR3 is 16 amino acids long. In germline, CDR1 is PRHDT, CDR2 FYEKMQ (reference sequence). The ends were cut back, 5 bases at V and 2 bases at J, with 19 bases in the middle. The data also belong to a second study, concerning T cells of mothers and their children. That study adds: Nobody spotted any persistent microchimeric T cell clones.

This sequence originates from a boy younger than 18 in good health. Sequencing was done on a sample of blood. The chain links TRBV13 to TRBJ2-7; possibly TRBD1 or TRBD2 for D (5 bases each). The CDR3 spells CASSPPAKRGAYEQYF. In DNA form, the CDR3 reads TGTGCCAGCAGCCCCCCGGCTAAGCGAGGGGCCTACGAGCAGTACTTC. Full variable domain (missing parts from reference TRBV13 and TRBJ2-7): AAGVIQSPRHLIKEKRETATLKCYPIPRHDTVYWYQQGPGQDPQFLISFYEKMQSDKGSIPDRFSAQQFSDYHSELNMSSLELGDSALYFCASSPPAKRGAYEQYFGPGTRLTVT.